What follows is one T cell receptor (beta chain) and its context. Its matching antigen is unknown. The entry originates in a study of blood T cells in healthy people across ages. Study-level points and caveats: Roughly linear age-related decline in beta diversity appeared, significant by age roughly 40. Total diversity from one million sequenced T cells was likely underestimated.

The CDR3 consists of 14 residues. Germline values: CDR1 LGHDT, CDR2 YNNKEL (reference sequence). With 4 bases clipped from V and 9 bases from J, the junction kept 6 bases outside the gene matches. A second PCR of roughly 7 to 11 cycles used a sample-barcoded 5' primer and a J-beta primer mix. Researchers report that a template-switch adaptor with 12 random nucleotides tagged each cDNA molecule. TCRdb analysed the 5' RACE reads with MiXCR anew, one entry per CDR3 protein. The top ten hold roughly 17% of the sample, which has 850,000 or so distinct CDR3 sequences, more than 25% seen once. Peripheral blood, about 9.3 milliliters per donor, was collected.

The source is a woman over 75 in good health. The chain joins TRBV3-1 to TRBJ1-6; 7 bases align to TRBD1. The sample consisted of blood. CDR3 in DNA: TGTGCCAGCAGCCTACAGGGGACGACTTCACCCCTCCACTTT. This encodes CASSLQGTTSPLHF.